This TCR beta chain was recorded in a study of early T cells in non-severe SARS-CoV-2 infection. Study-wide results and limits: VDJdb matching, biased toward anti-spike CD8 responses, missed private and CD4 specificities.

Unique molecular identifiers were added to individual cDNA molecules. TCRdb reanalysed the 5' RACE reads using MiXCR and keeps one entry per CDR3 protein. This table has about 70,000 distinct CDR3 sequences, about 12% appearing once. Germline V lookup: CDR1 SGDLS, CDR2 YYNGEE. The CDR3 is 15 amino acids. V lost 2 bases and J 0 bases, leaving 11 bases between the germline ends. This clonotype was detected ten times or more. Its antigen is unknown. This TCR was recovered from an adult who was a healthcare worker with PCR-confirmed SARS-CoV-2 infection or an uninfected control (not recorded which). Source material: whole blood. The chain combines TRBV9 with TRBJ2-5; D is unclear. The CDR3 coding sequence is TGTGCCAGCAGCGTCACACCTTCGTACCAAGAGACCCAGTACTTC. Protein: CASSVTPSYQETQYF.